This T cell receptor beta chain is drawn from a study of OX40 agonist ivuxolimab in advanced cancers. In the study overall: A mean age of 60 years, range roughly 20 to 90, was recorded, and roughly 83% were male. Study findings and constraints: Relatively little clonal expansion, among the lowest observed, appeared in partial responders at 0.1-3.0 mg/kg.

A word on this clone: Its cognate antigen is unknown.

This CDR3 comprises 11 residues. Germline V lookup: CDR1 GTSNPN, CDR2 SVGIG (reference sequence). Deletions cut 3 bases from V and 7 bases from J, with 7 bases between. The sampling schedule covered blood at baseline, cycle 4 day 1, and cycle 7 day 1. The table came from immunoSEQ multiplex PCR; TCRdb's copy has only in-frame clones and leaves some out. This table has tens of thousands of clones, about 84% appearing once. V is TRBV30 and J is TRBJ2-1; unclear D gene. The specimen comprised CD4+ or CD8+ T cells sorted from blood, sampled in a trial of the OX40 agonist ivuxolimab. This clonotype was sampled from an adult with an advanced solid tumor such as melanoma, head and neck, liver or kidney cancer. For the CDR3, the DNA is TGTGCCTGGAGCGAGAGTAATGAGCAGTTCTTC. Translated: CAWSESNEQFF. The full variable domain, in which reference TRBV30 and TRBJ2-1 provide the parts outside the CDR3, is SQTIHQWPATLVQPVGSPLSLECTVEGTSNPNLYWYRQAAGRGLQLLFYSVGIGQISSEVPQNLSASRPQDRQFILSSKKLLLSDSGFYLCAWSESNEQFFGPGTRLTVL.